The TCR beta chain described here comes from a study of blood T cell repertoires in COVID-19 (TCRdb year 2020). As for the study more broadly: Samples covering the acute and convalescent phases of COVID-19 were provided by collaborators in the United States, Italy and Spain. The material from the prospective study consisted of cDNA or gDNA derived from T cells, B-cell-depleted T cells, or PBMCs. The dataset comprised deeply sampled blood TCRbeta repertoires from subjects exposed to, actively infected with, or recovered from COVID-19. The repertoires were released in a freely available public database meant as a resource for research on the immune response to SARS-CoV-2. Samples came from the ongoing ImmuneRACE study (first 160 participants) plus 1,254 subjects from 6 global collaborators. A de-identified subject ID, COVID-19 status, age in years and sex were almost always included in the sample metadata. Where available, HLA class I and class II types were taken from metadata supplied by the sample provider and were not determined by assay-based typing. The investigation overall reported the following: The quantity of clinical and demographic metadata differed by source and by participant and was supplied without curation.

The CDR3 starts with the cysteine, ends with the phenylalanine, and has 16 residues. Only the CDR3 portion is preserved as DNA: 48 bases, with reading frame beginning at the first base. Taken from the germline V gene, the CDR1 and CDR2 loops are SGHNT and YENEEA. V is pruned by 4 bases and J by 6 bases, leaving 10 bases of the junction without a gene match. Each collaborating institution followed its own protocols to collect whole blood in K2EDTA tubes. Collaborator samples were shipped for TCRbeta analysis as frozen whole blood, isolated PBMCs, or DNA extracted from either sample type. The immunoSEQ Assay, a bias-controlled multiplex PCR, was used to amplify TCRbeta CDR3 regions from genomic DNA. The authors processed their data as follows. Within the assay, amplification of reference gene primers was used to estimate how many nucleated cells each sample contained. To quantify the absolute abundance of each unique TCRbeta CDR3 rearrangement, sequence reads were collapsed and filtered. For each sample, productive Simpson clonality was calculated by taking the square root of Simpson's diversity index across productive rearrangements. Sourced from immuneACCESS, this table was stored by TCRdb with only in-frame sequences that have V and J called. A share of the clones is absent; for the studies checked, an unresolved V gene accounts for under half, and the remainder has no known explanation. The V and J calls and clone size come from that table; D and trimming were worked out from the DNA. This sample comprises some 380,000 clones, about four fifths of them detected only once. The top ten hold over 0.95% of the sample.

About this clone itself: There is no known antigen for this receptor. Base qualities are not provided; no much larger clone lies one nucleotide away.

Rearrangement joined TRBV11-3 to TRBJ2-7; 12 bases in the junction line up with TRBD2. The clonotype was recovered from a human donor with acute or convalescent COVID-19. The donor label of this sample is uncertain. Sequencing was performed on peripheral blood. The DNA reads TGTGCCAGCAGCTCTGGCAACCTAGCGGGAGGGGGCGAGCAGTACTTC. Translated, it reads CASSSGNLAGGGEQYF.